This TCR beta chain was identified during a study of T cell repertoires in cytomegalovirus infection. In the study overall: Both CMV infection and a matching HLA type were indicated by public TCR beta signatures. Study results and limitations: Cumulative public TCR beta family frequency identified CMV carriers with the relevant HLA. HLA-C-restricted CMV-specific TCR beta clonotypes prevailed in the ex vivo response.

A single record per CDR3 protein comes from TCRdb applying MiXCR to the reads. The data hold 310,000 or so distinct CDR3 sequences, with 17% observed a single time. This clonotype was detected a few times. Its matching antigen is unknown. Germline-derived CDR1 and CDR2 are DFQATT and SNEGSKA (reference sequence). V lost 6 bases to trimming and J lost 2 bases; unmatched junction nucleotides: 11. This CDR3 comprises 16 residues. Sample: PBMCs. The origin of this receptor is a human donor in good health (CMV status not recorded). Some clones in this sample may be carry-over from other donors' samples. The chain recombines TRBV20-1 with TRBJ2-1; 9 positions agree with TRBD2. The CDR3 loop reads CSAPLGLAGPYNEQFF. The CDR3, as DNA: TGCAGTGCCCCGCTCGGGCTAGCGGGGCCCTACAATGAGCAGTTCTTC.